The T cell receptor beta chain described here comes from a study of sequential checkpoint blockade in melanoma. Overall study: First-line arms were nivolumab then ipilimumab, or the reverse, randomized 1:1. Each arm's sequence ended with maintenance nivolumab.

The treatment is: randomized to nivolumab then ipilimumab (arm A) or the reverse (arm B). DNA-damaging chemotherapy had not been given to any patient beforehand. Live CD3+CD8+ CD19− CD56− cells were sorted from PBMCs. CDR1 is MNHEY, CDR2 SVGAGI, per germline. V lost 8 bases and J lost 4; bases outside the gene matches: 11. This CDR3 has 15 residues. TCRdb's table, derived via immunoSEQ multiplex PCR, lists solely in-frame clones and lacks some. The sample consists of 27,000 or so clones, roughly 80% of them appearing once. This TCR was recovered from a human donor with melanoma. The sample here was CD8+ T cells sorted from blood (inferred from file names), taken from a patient given nivolumab and ipilimumab in sequence. The chain joins TRBV6-5 to TRBJ1-2; 9 bases agree with TRBD1. The CDR3, as DNA: TGTGCCAGCCAGCCGGGACAGGGCGTTCGCTATGGCTACACCTTC. This codes for CASQPGQGVRYGYTF.